This TCR beta chain was found in a study of beta chain features in type 1 diabetes. Germline CDR1 is SGHTA and CDR2 is FQGTGA. Trimming cost V 2 bases and J 8 bases; bases outside gene matches: 12. This CDR3 contains 16 residues. Reverse transcribing all isolated RNA meant expressed TCRB transcripts were sequenced. Mean read depth for naive, central memory and regulatory T cell samples was approximately 3.57 million reads. Only in-frame clones appear in the TCRdb table, and some are missing; sequencing was by immunoSEQ multiplex PCR. Found here are 970,000 or so clones, roughly 15% of them singletons; the top ten hold 0.02% to 0.03%.

The rearrangement uses TRBV7-3 and TRBJ1-2; 9 bases are a match to TRBD1. This sequence originates from a woman aged 18-29 years in good health. The sample consisted of naive CD4+ T cells from blood. CDR3 bases: TGTGCCAGCAGCTTAGATGTGAGGACAGGGGTGGGCGGCTACACCTTC. Translated, it gives CASSLDVRTGVGGYTF.